The source of this TCR beta chain is a study of regulatory T cells in long-lasting Graves disease (dated by TCRdb to about 2021). Background for the entire study: Persistent Graves' disease was defined as antithyroid drug treatment for over 5 years with persistently positive TSH receptor autoantibodies. Persistent Graves' disease patients were compared with newly diagnosed Graves' disease patients by peripheral blood TCR sequencing and RNA sequencing. The study was registered as a clinical trial and conducted in China. TCR sequencing covered some 13 persistent and around 20 newly diagnosed Graves' disease patients, around 33 samples in total. Antithyroid drugs had been taken for 8.5 to 13 years on average by persistent Graves' disease patients in the clinical cohort. The paper's findings and limits, for the study overall: Only the TCR beta chain was sequenced and analyzed. Preferential use of TRBV28, TRBJ1-2 and TRBJ2-5 was observed in persistent disease, whereas TRBV20-1 and TRBJ2-1 were favored in newly diagnosed disease. Compared with newly diagnosed patients, patients with persistent Graves' disease had lower TCR Shannon entropy and fewer highly expanded clones, which suggests clonal expansion. The authors noted that the small sample size was a limitation that may lower accuracy. A larger number of public clonotypes was shared among persistent patients (fewer than 3,000) than among newly diagnosed patients (around 970). Only peripheral blood was studied, because thyroid tissue, the primary lesion, was inaccessible.

The library was obtained by multiplex PCR. Sequencing used an Illumina HiSeq 4000. CDR3 regions were amplified by Arm-PCR with iRepertoire HTBI primers to construct TCR beta libraries. Gel purification was performed on PCR products prior to sequencing. Turning to the authors' computational methods: A total of under 80 TRBV and some 15 TRBJ segments were identified across samples and were used for gene usage analysis of CDR3 amino acid clonotypes. COPE and FqMerger were used to merge the filtered high-quality paired reads into contigs. BLAST was used to align contigs to the IMGT TRBV, TRBD and TRBJ reference genes, and CDR3 was defined following IMGT. Any clonotype with a frequency above 0.1% was counted as a highly expanded clone. Repertoire diversity was measured by Shannon entropy, and V-J evenness by the Gini coefficient. Public clonotypes were defined as clonotypes shared by more than one individual. TCRdb took the public reads, trimmed them with fastp at Q25, ran MiXCR for clone calling and kept in-frame beta chains. Every CDR3 protein is listed once, alongside the most common genes and DNA of its rows. TCRdb, rather than the study authors, made the V and J calls. The sample yields 350,000 to 500,000 distinct CDR3 sequences; around 23% were counted once. The ten largest clones represent approximately 15% of the sample.

This specimen's time point label, interpreted: persistent/refractory GD, antithyroid drugs over 5 years with positive TRAb. For both TCR sequencing and RNA sequencing, RNA was extracted from PBMCs using TRIzol. The diagnosis of Graves' disease was made according to American Thyroid Association guidelines. Patients for the study were recruited at an endocrinology department in Xi'an, China. Each patient gave approximately 10 milliliters of peripheral blood, collected in an EDTA anticoagulant tube. PBMCs were isolated by Ficoll Paque Plus density gradient separation without further T cell sorting. RNA quality was checked with an Agilent 2100 Bioanalyzer and agarose gel, and concentration with a NanoDrop 2000. The table lists this clonotype with many counts. This clone's antigen is unknown. Per-base quality was not reported, and no clone a single base away is much larger than it. Sequences SGHTA (CDR1) and FQGNSA (CDR2) are obtained from the germline V gene. V is cut back by 5 bases and J by 6 bases, with 6 bases in the junction unmatched. The CDR3 has 13 amino acids, counting the end cysteine and phenylalanine. Only the CDR3 portion is preserved as DNA: 39 bases, with reading frame beginning at the first base.

Source: peripheral blood mononuclear cells (PBMCs), taken when the disease was refractory, from a patient treated with antithyroid drugs. This receptor was obtained from a female donor with Graves disease. Recombination linked TRBV7-2 to TRBJ2-7; TRBD2 matches 8 bases in the middle. CDR3 reads: CASSPTSAGEQYF. The bases are TGTGCCAGCAGCCCGACTAGCGCGGGCGAGCAGTACTTC.